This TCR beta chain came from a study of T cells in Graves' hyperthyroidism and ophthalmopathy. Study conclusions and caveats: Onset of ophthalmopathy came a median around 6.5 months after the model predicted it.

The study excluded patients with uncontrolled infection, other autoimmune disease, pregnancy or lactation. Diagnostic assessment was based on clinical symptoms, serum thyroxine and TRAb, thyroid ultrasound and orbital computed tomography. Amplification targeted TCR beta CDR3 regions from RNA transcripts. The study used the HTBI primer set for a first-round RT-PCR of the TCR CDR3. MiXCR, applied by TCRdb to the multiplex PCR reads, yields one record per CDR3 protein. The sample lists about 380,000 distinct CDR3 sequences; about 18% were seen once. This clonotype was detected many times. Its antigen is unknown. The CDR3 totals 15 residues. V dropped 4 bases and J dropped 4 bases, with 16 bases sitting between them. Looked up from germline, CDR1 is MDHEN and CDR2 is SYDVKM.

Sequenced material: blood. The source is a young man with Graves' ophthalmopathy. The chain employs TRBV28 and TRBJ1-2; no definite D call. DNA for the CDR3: TGTGCCAGCAGTTCACGGGTATCTATATTCTATGGCTACACCTTC. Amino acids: CASSSRVSIFYGYTF.